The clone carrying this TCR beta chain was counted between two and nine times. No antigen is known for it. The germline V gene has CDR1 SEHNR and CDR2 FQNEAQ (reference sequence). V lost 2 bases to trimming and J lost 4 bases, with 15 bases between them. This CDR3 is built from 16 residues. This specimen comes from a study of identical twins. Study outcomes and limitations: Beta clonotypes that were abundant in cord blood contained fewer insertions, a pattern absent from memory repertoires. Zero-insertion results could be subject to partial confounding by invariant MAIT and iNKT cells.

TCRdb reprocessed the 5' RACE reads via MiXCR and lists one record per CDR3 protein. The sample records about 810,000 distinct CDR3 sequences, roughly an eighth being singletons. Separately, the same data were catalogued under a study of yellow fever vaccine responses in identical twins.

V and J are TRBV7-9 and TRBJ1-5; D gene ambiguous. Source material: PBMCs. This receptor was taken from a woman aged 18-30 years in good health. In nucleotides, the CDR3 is TGTGCCAGCAGCTTAAATCTGCCGGCTGGGAATCAGCCCCAGCATTTT. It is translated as CASSLNLPAGNQPQHF.